These 15 T cell receptor beta chains originate from one sample sequenced in a study of blood T cell repertoires in COVID-19. The repertoire was sequenced with immunoSEQ multiplex PCR; TCRdb's copy has only in-frame clones and lacks some. Here the sample spans 35,000 to 50,000 clones, roughly 80% being singletons. Input material: peripheral blood. These receptor sequences come from a man aged 55-75 years in a cohort sampled during active COVID-19.

V usage is TRBV12-3 or TRBV12-4 and J usage is TRBJ2-1; D ambiguous. V was pared by 5 bases and J by 3 bases, with 5 bases between. The CDR3 has 12 residues. The CDR3 region has the DNA TGTGCCAGCAGTCTCGGCTACAATGAGCAGTTCTTC. Protein sequence: CASSLGYNEQFF.

CDR3 residues: CASSFSGTSYEQYF. As DNA, the CDR3 is TGTGCCAGCAGCTTCTCCGGGACATCCTACGAGCAGTACTTC. The chain couples TRBV7-2 to TRBJ2-7; maybe TRBD1 (6 bases). The CDR3 extends over 14 amino acids. With 3 bases removed from V and 1 base from J, the gap between germline ends came to 10 bases. Germline V gene lookup returns CDR1 SGHTA and CDR2 FQGNSA.

The sample holds one count of this clone. The genes are TRBV6-5 and TRBJ2-6; no reliable D call. V lost 8 bases and J lost 0, with 11 bases in between. This CDR3 has 15 residues. Germline CDR1 is MNHEY and CDR2 is SVGAGI. CDR3 loop: CASLGESSGANVLTF. The CDR3 DNA reads TGTGCCAGCTTGGGCGAGAGCTCTGGGGCCAACGTCCTGACTTTC.

The rearrangement links TRBV7-2 to TRBJ1-1; the D gene is possibly TRBD1 (5 bases). The germline V and J ends were trimmed by 5 bases and 5 bases, with 12 bases remaining between them. The CDR3 runs 13 residues. Germline CDR1 and CDR2: SGHTA and FQGNSA. The CDR3 sequence: CASSPTAGTEAFF. As DNA, the CDR3 is TGTGCCAGCAGCCCGACGGCAGGGACTGAAGCTTTCTTT.

V usage is TRBV4-1 and J usage is TRBJ2-1; 7 bases fit TRBD2. This CDR3 is built from 16 residues. V shed 3 bases, J shed 4 bases, and the junction held 9 bases outside the gene matches. Looked up from germline, CDR1 is MGHRA and CDR2 is YSYEKL. The CDR3 reads CASSHSPGTIYNEQFF. The DNA of the CDR3 is TGCGCCAGCAGCCACAGCCCAGGGACTATATACAATGAGCAGTTCTTC.

The V and J genes are TRBV7-9 and TRBJ1-2, with no clear D. This CDR3 spans 12 amino acids. Trimming removed 1 base from V and 6 bases from J, with 6 bases in between. Germline CDR1 SEHNR, CDR2 FQNEAQ (reference sequence). This chain's CDR3 is CASSLGQNGYTF. The CDR3 nucleotides are TGTGCCAGCAGCTTAGGGCAGAATGGCTACACCTTC. The variable domain in full, completed from reference TRBV7-9 and TRBJ1-2, reads DTGVSQNPRHKITKRGQNVTFRCDPISEHNRLYWYRQTLGQGPEFLTYFQNEAQLEKSRLLSDRFSAERPKGSFSTLEIQRTEQGDSAMYLCASSLGQNGYTFGSGTRLTVV.

This chain links TRBV18 with TRBJ1-6; D remains ambiguous. Trimming took 5 bases from V and 1 from J, leaving 9 bases between them. The CDR3 totals 15 residues. The V gene's germline CDR1 is KGHSH and CDR2 LQKENI. Here the CDR3 reads CASSLERSYNSPLHF. CDR3 DNA sequence: TGTGCCAGCTCATTGGAGAGGTCCTATAATTCACCCCTCCACTTT.

The genes are TRBV5-6 and TRBJ1-1; TRBD1 might be the D (6 bases). CDR1 and CDR2 from the germline V gene are SGHDT and YYEEEE. CDR3 length: 14 amino acids. Trimming left V 2 bases short and J 10 bases short, with 18 bases between. In DNA, the CDR3 is TGTGCCAGCAGCTTTTGGGGGCCACCCCGAGCAGCTTTCTTT. Protein product: CASSFWGPPRAAFF.

The chain joins TRBV5-6 to TRBJ2-7; unclear D gene. V was clipped by 2 bases and J by 3 bases, with 12 bases between them. CDR1 and CDR2 from the germline V gene are SGHDT and YYEEEE. This CDR3 comprises 14 residues. CDR3 in DNA: TGTGCCAGCAGCTTCGACAACTCCTTCTACGAGCAGTACTTC. Protein product: CASSFDNSFYEQYF.

The chain employs TRBV3-1 (or the pseudogene TRBV3-2) and TRBJ2-6; TRBD1 agrees at 8 bases. This CDR3 comprises 15 residues. V shed 3 bases, J shed 4 bases, and the junction held 2 bases outside the gene matches. Looked up from germline, CDR1 is LGHDT and CDR2 is YNNKEL (reference sequence). CDR3 DNA sequence: TGTGCCAGCAGCCAGGACAGGGACGGGGCCAACGTCCTGACTTTC. Encoded protein: CASSQDRDGANVLTF.

The chain couples TRBV4-1 to TRBJ2-1; 10 nucleotides align to TRBD1. The ends lost 8 bases at V and 4 bases at J; junction bases unmatched: 8. Germline V CDR1 and CDR2: MGHRA, YSYEKL. The CDR3 runs 15 residues. CDR3 region: CASSWGQGKYNEQFF. The CDR3 region has the DNA TGCGCCAGCTCCTGGGGACAGGGGAAATACAATGAGCAGTTCTTC.

The chain couples TRBV28 to TRBJ2-4; TRBD1 might be the D (6 bases). Germline CDR1 reads MDHEN; CDR2 reads SYDVKM. V was shortened by 7 bases and J by 3 bases, with 16 bases between the two germline ends. There are 15 residues in the CDR3. CDR3 sequence: CASTTRGIGKNIQYF. In DNA form, the CDR3 reads TGTGCCAGCACCACTAGGGGGATCGGCAAAAACATTCAGTACTTC. Together with reference TRBV28 and TRBJ2-4, the CDR3 gives the full variable domain: DVKVTQSSRYLVKRTGEKVFLECVQDMDHENMFWYRQDPGLGLRLIYFSYDVKMKEKGDIPEGYSVSREKKERFSLILESASTNQTSMYLCASTTRGIGKNIQYFGAGTRLSVL.

V is TRBV6-1 and J is TRBJ2-1, with 11 bases matching TRBD1. J gave up 0 bases and V 1 base, and 8 bases lay outside the gene matches. CDR1 MNHNS and CDR2 SASEGT come from the germline V gene. The CDR3 covers 19 residues. The CDR3, as DNA: TGTGCCAGCAGTGAAGAATGGACAGGGGGCTACAGCTCCTACAATGAGCAGTTCTTC. Translation: CASSEEWTGGYSSYNEQFF.

This rearrangement joins TRBV14 to TRBJ2-3; D is ambiguous. The germline gives CDR1 SGHDN, CDR2 FVKESK. The CDR3 runs 15 residues. V lost 4 bases to trimming and J lost 0 bases, with 11 bases between them. CDR3 in amino acids: CASSRLTVSTDTQYF. The CDR3 bases are TGTGCCAGCAGCCGCTTGACTGTAAGCACAGATACGCAGTATTTT.

The chain joins TRBV20-1 to TRBJ2-7, with D tentatively TRBD2 (5 bases). The CDR3 runs 10 residues. The germline V gene has CDR1 DFQATT and CDR2 SNEGSKA (reference sequence). V was trimmed by 6 bases and J by 6 bases, leaving 9 bases between them. The CDR3 sequence is CSAVRGEQYF. Written as DNA, the CDR3 is TGCAGTGCGGTCCGGGGCGAGCAGTACTTC.